This T cell receptor beta chain is from a study of blood T cell repertoires in COVID-19. Study summary: The origin of the acute and convalescent COVID-19 samples was the United States, Italy and Spain. T cells, B-cell-depleted T cells, or PBMCs provided the cDNA or gDNA that served as material.

The assay was immunoSEQ multiplex PCR, and TCRdb's table has in-frame clones only and misses some. The sample carries approximately 200,000 clones, about 82% recorded once. V shed 6 bases and J shed 6 bases, with 17 bases lying between them. This CDR3 has 15 amino acids. Germline CDR1 is MDHEN and CDR2 is SYDVKM. In assigning cohorts, the study relied on participant-reported clinical history. The source material was PBMCs or T cells enriched from blood (not recorded which). The source is a woman in her twenties or thirties who had recovered from COVID-19. The chain recombines TRBV28 with TRBJ2-2; D is perhaps TRBD2 (6 bases). The CDR3 reads CASSLSEGLSGELFF. CDR3 sequence (DNA): TGTGCCAGCAGCCTGAGCGAGGGACTCTCCGGGGAGCTGTTTTTT.